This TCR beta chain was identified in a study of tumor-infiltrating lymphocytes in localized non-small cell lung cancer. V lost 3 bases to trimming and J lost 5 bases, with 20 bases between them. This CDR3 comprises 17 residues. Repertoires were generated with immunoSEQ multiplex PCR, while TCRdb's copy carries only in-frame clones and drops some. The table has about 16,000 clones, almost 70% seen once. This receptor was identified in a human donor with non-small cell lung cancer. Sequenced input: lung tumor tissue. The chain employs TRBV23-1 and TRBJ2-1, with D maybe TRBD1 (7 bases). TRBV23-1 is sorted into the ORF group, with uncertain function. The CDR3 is CASSHRGTVRPNNEQFF. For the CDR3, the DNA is TGCGCCAGCAGTCACCGCGGGACAGTACGTCCCAACAATGAGCAGTTCTTC.